This TCR beta chain is drawn from a study of T cell responses to AZD1222 COVID-19 vaccine. General study results and limits: Within unmutated variant regions lay the reported targets of nearly half of spike-specific TCRs. Repertoire sampling was restricted to post-peak T cell response timepoints. Donors skewed white British and female; clonal diversity was possibly underestimated.

The CDR3 contains 14 residues. Trimming took 8 bases from V and 4 from J, leaving 14 bases between them. Germline V gene sequence: CDR1 LNHDA, CDR2 SQIVND (reference sequence). The method was immunoSEQ multiplex PCR; TCRdb's version includes in-frame clones alone and lacks a portion of them. The sample carries 150,000 to 180,000 clones, approximately 87% recorded once. Details on this clone: Its antigen is unknown.

The TCR sequence derives from an adult in good health. Material: peripheral blood, obtained on day 0 of MenACWY control vaccination. J is TRBJ2-2 and V is TRBV19; D is perhaps TRBD2 (6 bases). This CDR3 is CASCREPSTGELFF. For the CDR3, the DNA is TGTGCCAGTTGTCGGGAGCCGTCCACCGGGGAGCTGTTTTTT.